Below, 5 T cell receptor beta chains from the same sample are listed, as sequenced in a study of cytomegalovirus exposure and HLA in healthy donors. PCR amplification relied on 60 Vbeta primers (plus 13 Jbeta primers). Clones were read by immunoSEQ multiplex PCR, and TCRdb kept only the in-frame ones, dropping some. The sample contains 200,000 to 250,000 clones, roughly 84% of which appear only once. Input material: PBMCs. These receptors all stem from a man aged 45-65 years in good health and CMV-seronegative.

This clone occurred a few times. The gene calls are TRBV9 and TRBJ2-7; 7 bases are a match to TRBD1. The CDR3 runs 18 residues. Per the germline V gene, CDR1 is SGDLS and CDR2 is YYNGEE. V lost 3 bases and J lost 3; bases outside the gene matches: 18. Written as DNA, the CDR3 is TGTGCCAGCAGCGCAGGGACGAGTATGGGCAGGGGGAGCTACGAGCAGTACTTC. Amino acid sequence: CASSAGTSMGRGSYEQYF.

This clone was recorded only once. The V and J genes are TRBV2 and TRBJ1-3, with 9 bases that match TRBD1. Per the germline V gene, CDR1 is SNHLY and CDR2 is FYNNEI. The CDR3 extends over 15 amino acids. The V gene end was trimmed by 6 bases and the J gene end by 3 bases; junction bases not matched to a gene: 6. The CDR3 region is CASRLQGASGNTIYF. DNA for the CDR3: TGTGCCAGCAGACTACAGGGGGCGAGTGGAAACACCATATATTTT. The full variable domain, completed using reference TRBV2 and TRBJ1-3, is EPEVTQTPSHQVTQMGQEVILRCVPISNHLYFYWYRQILGQKVEFLVSFYNNEISEKSEIFDDQFSVERPDGSNFTLKIRSTKLEDSAMYFCASRLQGASGNTIYFGEGSWLTVV.

V and J are TRBV4-1 and TRBJ2-5; weak D call: TRBD2 (6 bases). V was clipped by 3 bases and J by 3 bases, with 11 bases between them. The CDR3 sequence is 14 residues long. Germline loops: CDR1 MGHRA, CDR2 YSYEKL. The CDR3 DNA follows: TGCGCCAGCAGCCAGGGTAGCGGAGAAGAGACCCAGTACTTC. Protein product: CASSQGSGEETQYF.

This clone was seen more than once but under ten times. This rearrangement joins TRBV5-1 to TRBJ2-1, with D unresolved. The CDR3 has 15 residues. Trimming stripped 4 bases from V and 7 bases from J, with 18 bases between. Germline V CDR1 and CDR2: SGHRS, YFSETQ. The CDR3 DNA reads as TGCGCCAGCAGCCCTTCACAAGATCTGGTGAATGAGCAGTTCTTC. This codes for CASSPSQDLVNEQFF.

The chain recombines TRBV7-2 with TRBJ2-2; 9 bases fit TRBD1. V lost 4 bases to trimming and J lost 6 bases; unmatched junction nucleotides: 6. The CDR3 is made up of 15 amino acids. Per the germline V gene, CDR1 is SGHTA and CDR2 is FQGNSA. CDR3 DNA sequence: TGTGCCAGCAGCTCGGGACAGGGACAGGCCGGGGAGCTGTTTTTT. As protein: CASSSGQGQAGELFF.